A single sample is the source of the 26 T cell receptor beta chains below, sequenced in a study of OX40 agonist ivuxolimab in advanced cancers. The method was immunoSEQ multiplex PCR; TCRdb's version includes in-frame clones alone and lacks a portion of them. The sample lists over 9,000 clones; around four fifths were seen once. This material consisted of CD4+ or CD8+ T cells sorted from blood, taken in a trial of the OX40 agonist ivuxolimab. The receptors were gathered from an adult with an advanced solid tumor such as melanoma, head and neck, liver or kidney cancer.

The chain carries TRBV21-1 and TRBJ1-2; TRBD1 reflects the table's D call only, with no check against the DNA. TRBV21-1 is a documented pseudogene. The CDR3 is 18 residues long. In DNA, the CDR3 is TGTGCCAGCAGCAAAGTGTTTTTCAGTGGGACAATTAGTTCTGGCTACACCTTC. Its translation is CASSKVFFSGTISSGYTF.

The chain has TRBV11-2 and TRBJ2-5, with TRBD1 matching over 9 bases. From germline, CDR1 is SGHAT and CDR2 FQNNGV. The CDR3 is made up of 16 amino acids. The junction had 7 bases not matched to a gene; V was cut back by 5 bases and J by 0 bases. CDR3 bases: TGTGCCAGCAGCCTGGACAGGGGTCAGTACCAAGAGACCCAGTACTTC. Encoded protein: CASSLDRGQYQETQYF.

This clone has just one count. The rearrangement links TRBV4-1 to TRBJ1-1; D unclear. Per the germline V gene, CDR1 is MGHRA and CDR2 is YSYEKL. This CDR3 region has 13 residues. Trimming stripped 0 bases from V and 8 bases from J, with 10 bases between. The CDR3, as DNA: TGCGCCAGCAGCCAAGATCCCGGGCCCGAAGCTTTCTTT. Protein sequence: CASSQDPGPEAFF.

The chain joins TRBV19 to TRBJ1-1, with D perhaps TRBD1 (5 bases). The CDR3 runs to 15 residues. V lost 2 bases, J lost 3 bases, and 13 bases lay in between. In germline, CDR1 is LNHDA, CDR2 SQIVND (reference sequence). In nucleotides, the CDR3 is TGTGCCAGTAGTATAACCGCAGGGTCATACACTGAAGCTTTCTTT. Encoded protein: CASSITAGSYTEAFF.

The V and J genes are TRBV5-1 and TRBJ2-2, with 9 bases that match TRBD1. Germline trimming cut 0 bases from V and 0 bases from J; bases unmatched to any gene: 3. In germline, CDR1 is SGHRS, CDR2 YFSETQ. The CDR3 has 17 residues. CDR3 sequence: CASSLGTGGSNTGELFF. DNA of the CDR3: TGCGCCAGCAGCTTGGGTACAGGGGGCTCGAACACCGGGGAGCTGTTTTTT. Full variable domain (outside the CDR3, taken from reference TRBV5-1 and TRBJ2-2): KAGVTQTPRYLIKTRGQQVTLSCSPISGHRSVSWYQQTPGQGLQFLFEYFSETQRNKGNFPGRFSGRQFSNSRSEMNVSTLELGDSALYLCASSLGTGGSNTGELFFGEGSRLTVL.

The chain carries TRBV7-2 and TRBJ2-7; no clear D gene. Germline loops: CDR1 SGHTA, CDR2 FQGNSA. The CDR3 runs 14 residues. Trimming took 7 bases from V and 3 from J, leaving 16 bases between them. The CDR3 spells CASNSGPALYEQYF. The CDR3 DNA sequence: TGTGCCAGCAACTCAGGACCAGCGCTCTACGAGCAGTACTTC.

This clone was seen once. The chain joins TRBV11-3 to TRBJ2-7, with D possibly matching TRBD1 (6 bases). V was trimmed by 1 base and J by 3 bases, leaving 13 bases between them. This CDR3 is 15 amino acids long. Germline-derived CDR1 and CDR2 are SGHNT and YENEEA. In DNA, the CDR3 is TGTGCCAGCAGCTTAGGTAAACAGGGTAGCTACGAGCAGTACTTC. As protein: CASSLGKQGSYEQYF.

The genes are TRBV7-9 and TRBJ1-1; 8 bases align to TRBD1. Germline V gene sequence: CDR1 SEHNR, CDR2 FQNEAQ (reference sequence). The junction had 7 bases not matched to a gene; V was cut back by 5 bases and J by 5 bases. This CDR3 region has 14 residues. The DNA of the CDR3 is TGTGCCAGCAGCGGAGGAACAGGGGGAACTGAAGCTTTCTTT. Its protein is CASSGGTGGTEAFF.

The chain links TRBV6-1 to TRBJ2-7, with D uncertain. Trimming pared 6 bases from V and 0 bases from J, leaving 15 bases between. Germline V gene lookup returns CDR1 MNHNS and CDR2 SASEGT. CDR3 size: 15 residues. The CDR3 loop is CASSSQENPSYEQYF. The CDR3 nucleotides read TGTGCCAGCAGCTCCCAGGAGAACCCCTCCTACGAGCAGTACTTC.

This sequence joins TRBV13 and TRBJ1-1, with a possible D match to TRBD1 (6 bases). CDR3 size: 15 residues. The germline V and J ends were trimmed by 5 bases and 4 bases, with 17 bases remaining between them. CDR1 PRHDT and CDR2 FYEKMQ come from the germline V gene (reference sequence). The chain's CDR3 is CASSQQGIGFTEAFF. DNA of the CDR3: TGTGCCAGCAGCCAACAGGGAATCGGGTTCACTGAAGCTTTCTTT. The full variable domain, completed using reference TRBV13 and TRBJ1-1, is AAGVIQSPRHLIKEKRETATLKCYPIPRHDTVYWYQQGPGQDPQFLISFYEKMQSDKGSIPDRFSAQQFSDYHSELNMSSLELGDSALYFCASSQQGIGFTEAFFGQGTRLTVV.

This CDR3 is CASRPGQQNTEAFF. The DNA of the CDR3 is TGTGCCAGCAGACCCGGACAGCAGAACACTGAAGCTTTCTTT. The chain is built from TRBV2 and TRBJ1-1; possibly TRBD1 for D (6 bases). The V gene's germline CDR1 is SNHLY and CDR2 FYNNEI. The CDR3 runs to 14 residues. The V and J ends lost 6 bases and 1 base respectively, with 12 bases between them.

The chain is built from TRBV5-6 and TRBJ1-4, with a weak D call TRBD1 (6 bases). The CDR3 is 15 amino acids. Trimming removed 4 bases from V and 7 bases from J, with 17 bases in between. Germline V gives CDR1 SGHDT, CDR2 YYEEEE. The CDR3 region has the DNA TGTGCCAGCAGCCGAAAGGGGGAAACCTTTGAAAAACTGTTTTTT. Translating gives CASSRKGETFEKLFF.

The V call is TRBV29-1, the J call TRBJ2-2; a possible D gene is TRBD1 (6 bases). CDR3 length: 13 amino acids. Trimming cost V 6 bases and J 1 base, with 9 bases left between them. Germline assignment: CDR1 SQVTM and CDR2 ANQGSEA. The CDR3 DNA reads TGCAGCGTCCACAGGGTGAACACCGGGGAGCTGTTTTTT. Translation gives CSVHRVNTGELFF.

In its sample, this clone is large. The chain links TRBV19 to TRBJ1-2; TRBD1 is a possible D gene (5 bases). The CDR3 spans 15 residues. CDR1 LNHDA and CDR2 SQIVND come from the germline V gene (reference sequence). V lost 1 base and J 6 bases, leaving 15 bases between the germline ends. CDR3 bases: TGTGCCAGTAGTATAGGGCCAGGGTGGAAGGATGGCTACACCTTC. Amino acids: CASSIGPGWKDGYTF.

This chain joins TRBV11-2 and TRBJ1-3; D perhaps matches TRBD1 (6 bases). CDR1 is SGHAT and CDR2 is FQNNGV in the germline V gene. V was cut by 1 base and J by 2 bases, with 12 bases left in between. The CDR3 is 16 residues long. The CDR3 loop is CASSLGGGFTGNTIYF. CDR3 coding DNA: TGTGCCAGCAGCTTAGGTGGGGGCTTTACTGGAAACACCATATATTTT. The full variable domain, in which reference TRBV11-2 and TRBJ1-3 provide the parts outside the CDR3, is EAGVAQSPRYKIIEKRQSVAFWCNPISGHATLYWYQQILGQGPKLLIQFQNNGVVDDSQLPKDRFSAERLKGVDSTLKIQPAKLEDSAVYLCASSLGGGFTGNTIYFGEGSWLTVV.

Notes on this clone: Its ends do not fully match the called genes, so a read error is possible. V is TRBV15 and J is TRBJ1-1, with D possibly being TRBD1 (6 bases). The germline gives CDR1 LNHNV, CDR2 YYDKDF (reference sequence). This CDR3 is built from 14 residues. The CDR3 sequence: CATSRTGPNSEAFF. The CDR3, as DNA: TGTGCCACCAGCAGGACAGGCCCGAACTCTGAAGCTTTCTTT.

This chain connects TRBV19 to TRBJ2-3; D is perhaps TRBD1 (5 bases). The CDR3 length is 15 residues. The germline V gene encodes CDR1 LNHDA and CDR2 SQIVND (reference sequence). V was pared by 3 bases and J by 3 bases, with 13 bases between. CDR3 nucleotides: TGTGCCAGTAGTATCAGGGCCTTGGGGACAGATACGCAGTATTTT. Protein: CASSIRALGTDTQYF.

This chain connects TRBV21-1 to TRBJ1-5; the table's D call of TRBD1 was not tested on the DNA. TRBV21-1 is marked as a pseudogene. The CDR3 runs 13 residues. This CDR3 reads CASGGSSNQPQHF. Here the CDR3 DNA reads TGTGCCAGCGGGGGCTCAAGCAATCAGCCCCAGCATTTT.

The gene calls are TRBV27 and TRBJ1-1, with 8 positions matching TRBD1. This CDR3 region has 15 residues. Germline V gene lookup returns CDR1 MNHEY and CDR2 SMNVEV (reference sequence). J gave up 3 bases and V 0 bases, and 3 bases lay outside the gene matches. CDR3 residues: CASSLSGTGYTEAFF. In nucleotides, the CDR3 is TGTGCCAGCAGTTTATCAGGGACAGGATACACTGAAGCTTTCTTT.

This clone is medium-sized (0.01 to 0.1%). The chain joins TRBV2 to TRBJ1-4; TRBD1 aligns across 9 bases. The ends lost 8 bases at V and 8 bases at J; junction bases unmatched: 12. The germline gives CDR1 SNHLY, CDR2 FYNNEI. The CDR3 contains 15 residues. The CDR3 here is CASGPGQGWNEKLFF. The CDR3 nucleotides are TGTGCCAGCGGCCCGGGACAGGGTTGGAACGAAAAACTGTTTTTT.

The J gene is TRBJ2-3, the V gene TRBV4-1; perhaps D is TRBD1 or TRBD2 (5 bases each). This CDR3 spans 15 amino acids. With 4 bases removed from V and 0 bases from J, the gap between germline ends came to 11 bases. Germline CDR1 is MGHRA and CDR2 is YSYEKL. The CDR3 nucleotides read TGCGCCAGCAGCCCCTCAGGGAGTAGCACAGATACGCAGTATTTT. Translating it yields CASSPSGSSTDTQYF.

The CDR3 here is CASSPQVTTDTQYF. The CDR3 DNA reads as TGTGCCAGCTCACCACAGGTGACCACAGATACGCAGTATTTT. The chain combines TRBV18 with TRBJ2-3; no clear D. This CDR3 is built from 14 residues. Germline V gene lookup returns CDR1 KGHSH and CDR2 LQKENI. The V end was cut by 1 base, the J end by 2 bases, with 7 bases between.

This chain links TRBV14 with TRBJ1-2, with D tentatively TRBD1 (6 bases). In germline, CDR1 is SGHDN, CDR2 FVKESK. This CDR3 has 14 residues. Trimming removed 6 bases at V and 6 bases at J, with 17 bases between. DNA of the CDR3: TGTGCCAGCAGACCAACACAGGGACTCGATGGCTACACCTTC. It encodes CASRPTQGLDGYTF.

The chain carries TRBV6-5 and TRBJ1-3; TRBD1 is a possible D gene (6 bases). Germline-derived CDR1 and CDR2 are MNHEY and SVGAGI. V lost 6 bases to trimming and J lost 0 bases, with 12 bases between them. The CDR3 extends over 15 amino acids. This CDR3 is CASSRTGYSGNTIYF. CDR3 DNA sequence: TGTGCCAGCAGCCGAACAGGGTACTCTGGAAACACCATATATTTT.

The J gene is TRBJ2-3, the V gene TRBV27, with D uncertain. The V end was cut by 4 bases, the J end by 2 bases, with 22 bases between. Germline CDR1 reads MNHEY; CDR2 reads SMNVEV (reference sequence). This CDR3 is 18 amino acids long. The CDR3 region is CASSSQSLLPSYTDTQYF. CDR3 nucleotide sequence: TGTGCCAGCAGTTCTCAATCGTTACTCCCATCATACACAGATACGCAGTATTTT.

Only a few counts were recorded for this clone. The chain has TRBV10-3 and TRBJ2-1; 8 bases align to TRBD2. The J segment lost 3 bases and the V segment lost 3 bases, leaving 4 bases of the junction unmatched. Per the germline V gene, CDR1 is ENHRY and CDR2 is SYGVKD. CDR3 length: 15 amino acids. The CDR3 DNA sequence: TGTGCCATCAGTGAAAGAGCGGGGGACTACAATGAGCAGTTCTTC. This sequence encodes CAISERAGDYNEQFF.